Below, 7 T cell receptor beta chains from the same sample are listed, as sequenced in a study of blood T cell repertoires in COVID-19. Profiled with immunoSEQ multiplex PCR; TCRdb holds only in-frame clones, not every one. Here the sample spans approximately 82,000 clones, around 88% being singletons. Specimen: PBMCs or T cells enriched from blood (not recorded which). The source of these receptors is a woman aged 50 to 60 with acute COVID-19.

For the CDR3, the DNA is TGTGCCAGCAGTTTCTTCGTGTTCCACGGCACCGGGGAGCTGTTTTTT. Protein: CASSFFVFHGTGELFF. The V call is TRBV27, the J call TRBJ2-2; unclear D gene. CDR1 is MNHEY and CDR2 is SMNVEV in the germline V gene (reference sequence). The CDR3 is 16 residues long. V dropped 3 bases and J dropped 4 bases, with 15 bases sitting between them.

The chain couples TRBV29-1 to TRBJ1-2; D gene unclear. In germline, CDR1 is SQVTM, CDR2 ANQGSEA. The CDR3 runs to 14 residues. V lost 6 bases and J lost 0, with 14 bases in between. CDR3 nucleotides: TGCAGCGTAATGGGAGGGCTTACTAACTATGGCTACACCTTC. It translates to CSVMGGLTNYGYTF. Filled out from reference TRBV29-1 and TRBJ1-2, the complete variable domain reads SAVISQKPSRDICQRGTSLTIQCQVDSQVTMMFWYRQQPGQSLTLIATANQGSEATYESGFVIDKFPISRPNLTFSTLTVSNMSPEDSSIYLCSVMGGLTNYGYTFGSGTRLTVV.

The chain employs TRBV15 and TRBJ1-6; 9 nucleotides agree with TRBD1. The junction had 3 bases not matched to a gene; V was cut back by 3 bases and J by 6 bases. The CDR3 length is 15 residues. The germline gives CDR1 LNHNV, CDR2 YYDKDF (reference sequence). CDR3 DNA: TGTGCCACCAGCAGGGACAGGGGAGGTAATTCACCCCTCCACTTT. Translation gives CATSRDRGGNSPLHF.

This clone was detected only once. This chain's CDR3 is CASSSTGSYNEQFF. In nucleotides, the CDR3 is TGTGCCAGCAGTTCGACAGGGTCCTACAATGAGCAGTTCTTC. The rearrangement uses TRBV27 and TRBJ2-1, with 7 bases that match TRBD1. This CDR3 contains 14 residues. Trimming removed 4 bases from V and 1 base from J; junction bases left unmatched: 1. Germline assignment: CDR1 MNHEY and CDR2 SMNVEV (reference sequence).

The V call is TRBV12-5, the J call TRBJ1-2; 8 nucleotides align to TRBD1. Germline CDR1 LGHNT, CDR2 FRNRAP. Trimming took 4 bases from V and 3 from J; bases not matched to a gene: 7. This CDR3 region has 15 residues. Here the CDR3 reads CASGSADRVDYGYTF. DNA for the CDR3: TGTGCTAGTGGTTCCGCGGACAGGGTTGACTATGGCTACACCTTC.

V and J are TRBV28 and TRBJ1-5; D unresolved. Germline V lookup: CDR1 MDHEN, CDR2 SYDVKM. CDR3 size: 19 residues. V gave up 4 bases and J gave up 0 bases, with 22 bases separating them. This CDR3 is CASSSFDSGADYSNQPQHF. CDR3 bases: TGTGCCAGCAGTTCCTTCGATTCGGGAGCCGACTATAGCAATCAGCCCCAGCATTTT.

The rearrangement links TRBV27 to TRBJ2-3; unclear D gene. CDR3 size: 13 residues. Germline V gene data show CDR1 as MNHEY and CDR2 as SMNVEV (reference sequence). V was shortened by 4 bases and J by 4 bases, with 9 bases between the two germline ends. CDR3 DNA sequence: TGTGCCAGCAGTTCTACCCGATCAGATACGCAGTATTTT. Protein: CASSSTRSDTQYF.